These T cell receptor beta chains were read from a single sample in a study of blood T cells in healthy people across ages. TCRdb passed the 5' RACE reads through MiXCR, listing each CDR3 protein once. This sample has about 730,000 distinct CDR3 sequences, with roughly 45% found just once. Sequencing input: blood. The receptor source for this set is a woman aged 55-69 years in good health. The CDR3 runs from the conserved cysteine through the conserved F or W. The D gene is left open where the match is weak. The size field is filled for only some rows; it gives once, few, many or a size class.

CDR3 protein: CVSSYLRGAQHSPLHF
CDR3 DNA: TGCGTCAGCAGTTACTTGCGGGGGGCTCAGCATTCACCCCTCCACTTT
clone size: -
D gene: -
V gene: TRBV4-1
J gene: TRBJ1-6

CDR3 protein: CASSRQGKETQYF
CDR3 DNA: TGCGCCAGCTCTCGACAGGGAAAAGAGACCCAGTACTTC
clone size: few
D gene: TRBD1
V gene: TRBV5-1
J gene: TRBJ2-5

CDR3 protein: CSASRAINEQFF
CDR3 DNA: TGCAGTGCTTCCCGAGCGATCAATGAGCAGTTCTTC
clone size: -
D gene: -
V gene: TRBV20-1
J gene: TRBJ2-1

CDR3 protein: CASSLLSGSSYNEQYF
CDR3 DNA: TGTGCCAGCAGTTTACTTAGCGGGAGTTCTTACAATGAGCAGTACTTC
clone size: -
D gene: TRBD2
V gene: TRBV27
J gene: TRBJ2-5

CDR3 protein: CATSDPIGSKGDTDTQYF
CDR3 DNA: TGTGCCACCAGTGATCCTATAGGTTCCAAGGGGGACACAGATACGCAGTATTTT
clone size: few
D gene: -
V gene: TRBV24-1
J gene: TRBJ2-3

CDR3 protein: CASSWRLAGGQSYNEQYF
CDR3 DNA: TGTGCCAGCAGCTGGAGACTAGCGGGGGGGCAATCCTACAATGAGCAGTACTTC
clone size: -
D gene: TRBD2
V gene: TRBV5-6
J gene: TRBJ2-7

CDR3 protein: CASSVYSGNDRSYNEQFF
CDR3 DNA: TGTGCCAGCAGCGTCTATAGCGGGAACGACAGGTCCTACAATGAGCAGTTCTTC
clone size: few
D gene: TRBD2
V gene: TRBV9
J gene: TRBJ2-1

CDR3 protein: CASSQGVSALHF
CDR3 DNA: TGTGCCAGCAGCCAGGGTGTAAGCGCCCTCCACTTT
clone size: -
D gene: -
V gene: TRBV7-2
J gene: TRBJ1-6

CDR3 protein: CASSREGLSGWQYF
CDR3 DNA: TGTGCCAGCAGCCGAGAAGGACTGTCTGGGTGGCAGTACTTC
clone size: few
D gene: -
V gene: TRBV3-1
J gene: TRBJ2-7

CDR3 protein: CASSRQGTNEQFF
CDR3 DNA: TGTGCCAGCAGCCGACAGGGTACCAATGAGCAGTTCTTC
clone size: -
D gene: TRBD1
V gene: TRBV6-1
J gene: TRBJ2-1

CDR3 protein: CASRLAGTKNIQYF
CDR3 DNA: TGTGCCAGCAGACTTGCCGGGACGAAAAACATTCAGTACTTC
clone size: -
D gene: -
V gene: TRBV27
J gene: TRBJ2-4

CDR3 protein: CASSLGSPAGAYNEQYF
CDR3 DNA: TGTGCCAGCAGCTTGGGGTCTCCGGCGGGGGCCTACAATGAGCAGTACTTC
clone size: -
D gene: -
V gene: TRBV5-6
J gene: TRBJ2-7

CDR3 protein: CASSRRTGGLANEKLFF
CDR3 DNA: TGTGCCAGCAGTCGTCGGACAGGGGGGTTAGCTAATGAAAAACTGTTTTTT
clone size: -
D gene: TRBD1
V gene: TRBV27
J gene: TRBJ1-4

CDR3 protein: CSVDPFVGPYGYTF
CDR3 DNA: TGCAGCGTTGACCCCTTCGTTGGACCCTATGGCTACACCTTC
clone size: many
D gene: -
V gene: TRBV29-1
J gene: TRBJ1-2

CDR3 protein: CASSPDSPNSEDTQYF
CDR3 DNA: TGTGCCAGCAGCCCGGATAGCCCCAACTCAGAAGATACGCAGTATTTT
clone size: -
D gene: -
V gene: TRBV6-2/TRBV6-3
J gene: TRBJ2-3

CDR3 protein: CASRRQGARDEQYF
CDR3 DNA: TGTGCCAGCAGACGACAGGGGGCGCGGGACGAGCAGTACTTC
clone size: -
D gene: TRBD1
V gene: TRBV12-3/TRBV12-4
J gene: TRBJ2-7

CDR3 protein: CSVPGGGTNEKLFF
CDR3 DNA: TGCAGCGTCCCGGGGGGGGGAACTAATGAAAAACTGTTTTTT
clone size: few
D gene: -
V gene: TRBV29-1
J gene: TRBJ1-4

CDR3 protein: CSARQQGGQGRYLLHNEQFF
CDR3 DNA: TGCAGTGCTAGACAACAAGGAGGACAGGGCCGCTACCTCCTACACAATGAGCAGTTCTTC
clone size: -
D gene: TRBD1
V gene: TRBV20-1
J gene: TRBJ2-1

CDR3 protein: CASSQEGIPYNEQYF
CDR3 DNA: TGTGCCAGCAGCCAAGAGGGTATTCCATACAATGAGCAGTACTTC
clone size: -
D gene: -
V gene: TRBV14
J gene: TRBJ2-7

CDR3 protein: CASTRQFNQPQHF
CDR3 DNA: TGTGCCAGCACTAGACAGTTCAATCAGCCCCAGCATTTT
clone size: few
D gene: -
V gene: TRBV6-1
J gene: TRBJ1-5

CDR3 protein: CASRGSRDTGELFF
CDR3 DNA: TGTGCCAGCAGAGGGAGCAGGGACACCGGGGAGCTGTTTTTT
clone size: -
D gene: -
V gene: TRBV7-3
J gene: TRBJ2-2

CDR3 protein: CATSRTSGGPNEQFF
CDR3 DNA: TGTGCCACCAGCAGGACTAGCGGGGGGCCCAATGAGCAGTTCTTC
clone size: few
D gene: TRBD2
V gene: TRBV15
J gene: TRBJ2-1

CDR3 protein: CASSLGSGEYNEQYF
CDR3 DNA: TGTGCCAGCAGCTTAGGTAGCGGGGAGTACAATGAGCAGTACTTC
clone size: -
D gene: TRBD2
V gene: TRBV7-2
J gene: TRBJ2-7

CDR3 protein: CASAGTSGTEQFF
CDR3 DNA: TGTGCCAGCGCCGGGACTAGCGGGACTGAGCAGTTCTTC
clone size: few
D gene: TRBD2
V gene: TRBV4-2
J gene: TRBJ2-1

CDR3 protein: CSASQGSNTEAFF
CDR3 DNA: TGCAGTGCTAGTCAGGGGTCCAACACTGAAGCTTTCTTT
clone size: -
D gene: -
V gene: TRBV20-1
J gene: TRBJ1-1

CDR3 protein: CASIPRFAGGRETQYF
CDR3 DNA: TGTGCCAGCATCCCTCGCTTTGCGGGGGGAAGGGAGACCCAGTACTTC
clone size: -
D gene: TRBD2
V gene: TRBV7-8
J gene: TRBJ2-5

CDR3 protein: CASSGRVGPDTQHF
CDR3 DNA: TGTGCCAGCAGCGGAAGGGTGGGACCAGATACGCAGCATTTT
clone size: -
D gene: -
V gene: TRBV7-2
J gene: TRBJ1-5

CDR3 protein: CSARVPTLAGAETQYF
CDR3 DNA: TGCAGTGCTAGAGTCCCTACCCTAGCGGGGGCAGAGACCCAGTACTTC
clone size: many
D gene: TRBD2
V gene: TRBV20-1
J gene: TRBJ2-5

CDR3 protein: CASMIDRSNSPLHF
CDR3 DNA: TGTGCCAGCATGATAGACAGAAGTAATTCACCCCTCCACTTT
clone size: -
D gene: -
V gene: TRBV2
J gene: TRBJ1-6

CDR3 protein: CSGRDGGAYEQYF
CDR3 DNA: TGCAGCGGCCGGGACGGTGGGGCCTACGAGCAGTACTTC
clone size: many
D gene: -
V gene: TRBV29-1
J gene: TRBJ2-7

CDR3 protein: CASSFGTGGNQPQHF
CDR3 DNA: TGTGCCAGCAGTTTTGGGACAGGGGGCAATCAGCCCCAGCATTTT
clone size: few
D gene: TRBD1
V gene: TRBV12-3/TRBV12-4
J gene: TRBJ1-5

CDR3 protein: CASITTLNTEAFF
CDR3 DNA: TGTGCCAGCATTACGACATTGAACACTGAAGCTTTCTTT
clone size: -
D gene: -
V gene: TRBV6-6
J gene: TRBJ1-1

CDR3 protein: CASSVAELAGGRDTQYF
CDR3 DNA: TGTGCCAGCAGCGTAGCGGAGCTAGCGGGGGGCAGAGATACGCAGTATTTT
clone size: -
D gene: TRBD2
V gene: TRBV9
J gene: TRBJ2-3

CDR3 protein: CATSRGGESSYEQYF
CDR3 DNA: TGTGCCACCAGCAGAGGAGGGGAGAGCTCCTACGAGCAGTACTTC
clone size: -
D gene: -
V gene: TRBV15
J gene: TRBJ2-7

CDR3 protein: CSAHDRVYEQYF
CDR3 DNA: TGCAGTGCTCATGACAGGGTCTACGAGCAGTACTTC
clone size: -
D gene: TRBD1
V gene: TRBV20-1
J gene: TRBJ2-7

CDR3 protein: CASSSTGTGINEQFF
CDR3 DNA: TGTGCCAGCAGTTCCACCGGGACAGGGATCAATGAGCAGTTCTTC
clone size: many
D gene: TRBD1
V gene: TRBV12-3/TRBV12-4
J gene: TRBJ2-1

CDR3 protein: CSVSGGVGLAGGPRVAQYF
CDR3 DNA: TGCAGCGTTTCGGGGGGGGTCGGACTAGCGGGAGGACCCCGTGTAGCGCAGTATTTT
clone size: few
D gene: TRBD2
V gene: TRBV29-1
J gene: TRBJ2-3

CDR3 protein: CASSWGFGEKLFF
CDR3 DNA: TGTGCCAGCAGCTGGGGTTTTGGGGAAAAACTGTTTTTT
clone size: -
D gene: -
V gene: TRBV7-9
J gene: TRBJ1-4

CDR3 protein: CAWSVRRAPSSTDTQYF
CDR3 DNA: TGTGCCTGGAGTGTAAGGAGGGCCCCAAGCAGCACAGATACGCAGTATTTT
clone size: once
D gene: -
V gene: TRBV30
J gene: TRBJ2-3

CDR3 protein: CASSPVGAGELFF
CDR3 DNA: TGTGCCAGCAGCCCCGTGGGGGCCGGGGAGCTGTTTTTT
clone size: few
D gene: -
V gene: TRBV7-6
J gene: TRBJ2-2

CDR3 protein: CASSPGGSGDTQYF
CDR3 DNA: TGTGCCAGCTCACCCGGAGGGAGCGGGGATACGCAGTATTTT
clone size: -
D gene: -
V gene: TRBV18
J gene: TRBJ2-3

CDR3 protein: CASGPGPTAGDEQYF
CDR3 DNA: TGTGCCAGCGGCCCCGGGCCTACAGCGGGGGATGAGCAGTACTTC
clone size: -
D gene: TRBD2
V gene: TRBV12-3/TRBV12-4
J gene: TRBJ2-7

CDR3 protein: CAWSVPFGVETQYF
CDR3 DNA: TGTGCCTGGAGTGTGCCCTTTGGGGTAGAGACCCAGTACTTC
clone size: -
D gene: -
V gene: TRBV30
J gene: TRBJ2-5

CDR3 protein: CSAGFTSFSEQFF
CDR3 DNA: TGCAGCGCAGGATTTACTAGTTTCAGTGAGCAGTTCTTC
clone size: few
D gene: -
V gene: TRBV29-1
J gene: TRBJ2-1

CDR3 protein: CSAFPTSTGDEQYF
CDR3 DNA: TGCAGTGCTTTCCCAACTAGTACTGGCGATGAGCAGTACTTC
clone size: -
D gene: -
V gene: TRBV20-1
J gene: TRBJ2-5

CDR3 protein: CSASGTSGPQETQYF
CDR3 DNA: TGCAGTGCCTCAGGGACTAGCGGTCCTCAAGAGACCCAGTACTTC
clone size: -
D gene: TRBD2
V gene: TRBV20-1
J gene: TRBJ2-5

CDR3 protein: CSARDLASQETQYF
CDR3 DNA: TGCAGTGCTAGAGATCTCGCCAGCCAAGAGACCCAGTACTTC
clone size: -
D gene: -
V gene: TRBV20-1
J gene: TRBJ2-5

CDR3 protein: CSASSPRGREETQYF
CDR3 DNA: TGCAGTGCTAGTTCGCCGAGAGGCCGAGAAGAGACCCAGTACTTC
clone size: once
D gene: -
V gene: TRBV20-1
J gene: TRBJ2-5

CDR3 protein: CASSQGRQGPYEQYF
CDR3 DNA: TGTGCCAGCAGCCAAGGTCGGCAGGGTCCCTACGAGCAGTACTTC
clone size: -
D gene: -
V gene: TRBV3-1
J gene: TRBJ2-7

CDR3 protein: CASSLSGRVGINSPLHF
CDR3 DNA: TGTGCCAGCAGCTTGAGTGGCAGGGTGGGCATTAATTCACCCCTCCACTTT
clone size: -
D gene: -
V gene: TRBV5-6
J gene: TRBJ1-6

CDR3 protein: CASSQEGSRALGQPQHF
CDR3 DNA: TGTGCCAGCAGCCAAGAAGGAAGCAGGGCCCTTGGTCAGCCCCAGCATTTT
clone size: -
D gene: -
V gene: TRBV4-2
J gene: TRBJ1-5

CDR3 protein: CASSLGNSEIKETQYF
CDR3 DNA: TGCGCCAGCAGCTTGGGGAATAGCGAGATTAAAGAGACCCAGTACTTC
clone size: few
D gene: -
V gene: TRBV5-1
J gene: TRBJ2-5

CDR3 protein: CASSLGQTSDTQYF
CDR3 DNA: TGTGCCAGCAGCTTGGGGCAGACCTCCGATACGCAGTATTTT
clone size: -
D gene: -
V gene: TRBV5-6
J gene: TRBJ2-3

CDR3 protein: CASSQSVLAGTGELFF
CDR3 DNA: TGTGCCAGCAGCCAAAGTGTACTAGCGGGCACCGGGGAGCTGTTTTTT
clone size: -
D gene: TRBD2
V gene: TRBV4-2
J gene: TRBJ2-2